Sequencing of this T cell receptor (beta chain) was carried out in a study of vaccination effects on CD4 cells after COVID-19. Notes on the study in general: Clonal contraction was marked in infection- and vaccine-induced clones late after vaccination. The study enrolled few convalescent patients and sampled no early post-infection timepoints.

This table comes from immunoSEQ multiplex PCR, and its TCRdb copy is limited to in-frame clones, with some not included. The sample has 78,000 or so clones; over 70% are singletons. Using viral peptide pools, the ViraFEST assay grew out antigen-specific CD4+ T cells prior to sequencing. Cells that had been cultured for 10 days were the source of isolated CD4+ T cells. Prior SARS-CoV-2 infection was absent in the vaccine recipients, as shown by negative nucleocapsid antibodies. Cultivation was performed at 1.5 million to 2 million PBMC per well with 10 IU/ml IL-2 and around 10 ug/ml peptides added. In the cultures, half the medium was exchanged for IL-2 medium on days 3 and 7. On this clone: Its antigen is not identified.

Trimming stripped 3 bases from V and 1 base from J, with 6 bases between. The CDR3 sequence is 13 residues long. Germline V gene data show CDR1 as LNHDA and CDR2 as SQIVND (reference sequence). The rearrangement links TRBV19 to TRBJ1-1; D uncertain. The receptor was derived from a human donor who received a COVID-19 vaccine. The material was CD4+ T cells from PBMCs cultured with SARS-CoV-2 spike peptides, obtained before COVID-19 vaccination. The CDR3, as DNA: TGTGCCAGTAGTATTTCCACGAACACTGAAGCTTTCTTT. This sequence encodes CASSISTNTEAFF.